This T cell receptor (beta chain) appears in the sequencing data of a study of CD8 T cells in ankylosing spondylitis. Broader study findings: In the blood and synovial fluid of reactive arthritis, some motif variants had been previously reported. In ankylosing spondylitis patients, matched synovial fluid reportedly showed significant enrichment of disease-linked clones.

TCRdb re-called the 5' RACE reads through MiXCR, storing one row per CDR3 protein. The data contain 200,000 to 300,000 distinct CDR3 sequences, about 10% of them seen just once; the ten biggest clones take up less than 3%. This CDR3 comprises 12 residues. The V end was cut by 4 bases, the J end by 6 bases, with 9 bases between. Germline V gene sequence: CDR1 SGHAT, CDR2 FQNNGV. This clonotype was seen repeatedly, ten times or more. Its specificity is unknown. This rearrangement joins TRBV11-2 to TRBJ1-2, with D possibly TRBD1 on 6 matching bases. The TCR comes from a male donor with ankylosing spondylitis or in good health (not recorded which). The material sequenced was blood, either unsorted or a sorted T cell fraction (not recorded which). Written as DNA, the CDR3 is TGTGCCAGCAGCTCGGGGGCTAATGGCTACACCTTC. It translates to CASSSGANGYTF.